The present entry profiles one T cell receptor (beta chain) with its context. This clonotype has more than one count but fewer than ten. It has no known antigen specificity. Per-base quality was not reported, and no clone a single base away is much larger than it. This sample was taken from a study of type 1 regulatory T cells (dated by TCRdb to the early 2020s). Study-wide context: An in vitro protocol by which a Tr1-enriched, alloantigen-specific CD4 T cell product named T-allo10 was generated was characterized in the study. T-allo10 was under clinical evaluation in patients with hematological malignancies receiving allogeneic hematopoietic stem cell transplantation.

TCRdb shows the sequencer as Illumina MiSeq. TCRdb reran the public reads through fastp at Q25 and MiXCR, keeping productive beta chains. Entries that share a CDR3 protein sequence are merged under the most common genes and DNA. The sample table shows some 89,000 distinct CDR3 sequences, and about a third are seen once. Less than 2.5% of the sample is held by the ten biggest clonotypes. The sample was CD4+ T cells, either the whole sample or a sorted fraction (not recorded which). This sequence originates from a human donor in good health.

The nucleotides read TGTGCCAGCAGCCAGGCAGGTTCTTCCTACGAGCAGTACTTC. The encoded protein is CASSQAGSSYEQYF. In this chain, TRBV7-6 is recombined with TRBJ2-7; the D segment cannot be called with confidence. The CDR3, from cysteine to phenylalanine, totals 14 residues. Only the CDR3 portion is preserved as DNA: 42 bases, with reading frame beginning at the first base. Between the V and J ends, shortened by 5 bases and 1 base respectively, the junction contains 12 bases. CDR1 and CDR2 were assigned from the germline V gene as SGHVS and FNYEAQ.